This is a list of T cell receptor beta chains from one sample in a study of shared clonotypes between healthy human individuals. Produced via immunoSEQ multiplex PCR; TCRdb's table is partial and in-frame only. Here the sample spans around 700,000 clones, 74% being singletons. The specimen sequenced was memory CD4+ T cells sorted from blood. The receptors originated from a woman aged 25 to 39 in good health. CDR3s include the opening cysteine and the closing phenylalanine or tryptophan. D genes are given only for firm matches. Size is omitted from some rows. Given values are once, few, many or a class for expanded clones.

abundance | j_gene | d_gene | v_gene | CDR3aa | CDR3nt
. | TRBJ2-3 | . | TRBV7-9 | CASSLYADTQYF | TGTGCCAGCAGCCTATATGCGGATACGCAGTATTTT
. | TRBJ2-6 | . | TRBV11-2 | CASSFLSWGTSGANVLTF | TGTGCCAGCAGCTTTCTTTCGTGGGGTACCTCTGGGGCCAACGTCCTGACTTTC
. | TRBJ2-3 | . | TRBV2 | CASYNRDRTDTQYF | TGTGCCAGCTACAACAGGGATCGCACAGATACGCAGTATTTT
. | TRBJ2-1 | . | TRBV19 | CASRGGPGRNEQFF | TGTGCCAGTAGAGGGGGGCCAGGACGCAATGAGCAGTTCTTC
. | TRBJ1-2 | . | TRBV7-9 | CASSSHHAGRPVGYTF | TGTGCCAGCAGCTCGCACCACGCCGGGAGACCGGTAGGCTACACCTTC
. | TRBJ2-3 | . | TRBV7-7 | CASSLGRTDTQYF | TGTGCCAGCAGCTTAGGCCGAACAGATACGCAGTATTTT
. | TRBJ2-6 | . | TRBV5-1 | CASSTSGANVLTF | TGCGCCAGCAGTACCTCTGGGGCCAACGTCCTGACTTTC
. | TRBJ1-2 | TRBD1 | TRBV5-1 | CASSLGGQTNYGYTF | TGCGCCAGCAGCTTGGGGGGACAGACTAACTATGGCTACACCTTC
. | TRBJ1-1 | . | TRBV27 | CASSSSASMNTEAFF | TGTGCCAGCAGTTCCTCCGCCAGTATGAACACTGAAGCTTTCTTT
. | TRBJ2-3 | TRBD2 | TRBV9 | CASSALAGTSTDTQYF | TGTGCCAGCAGCGCACTAGCGGGAACTAGCACAGATACGCAGTATTTT
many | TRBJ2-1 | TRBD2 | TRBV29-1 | CSAAGASYNEQFF | TGCAGCGCAGCGGGAGCATCCTACAATGAGCAGTTCTTC
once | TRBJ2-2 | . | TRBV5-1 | CASRTGQGYTGELFF | TGCGCCAGCAGAACCGGGCAGGGGTACACCGGGGAGCTGTTTTTT
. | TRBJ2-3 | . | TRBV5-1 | CASSFSGDGADTQYF | TGCGCCAGCAGCTTTTCAGGCGATGGGGCAGATACGCAGTATTTT
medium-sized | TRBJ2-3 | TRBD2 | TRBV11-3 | CASSRGGSGGDTQYF | TGTGCCAGCTCTCGCGGCGGGAGCGGCGGAGATACGCAGTATTTT
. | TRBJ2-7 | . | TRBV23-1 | CASSSGTDSREQYF | TGCGCCAGCAGTTCCGGGACGGACTCCCGGGAGCAGTACTTC
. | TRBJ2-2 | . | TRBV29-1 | CSSDTQTTGELFF | TGCAGCTCTGACACCCAAACCACCGGGGAGCTGTTTTTT
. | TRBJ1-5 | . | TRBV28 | CASSPGPLGGNQPQHF | TGTGCCAGCAGCCCTGGCCCCTTGGGAGGCAATCAGCCCCAGCATTTT
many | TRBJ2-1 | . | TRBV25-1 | CASSVAKAGTRNEQFF | TGTGCCAGCAGTGTGGCCAAGGCCGGGACTCGGAATGAGCAGTTCTTC
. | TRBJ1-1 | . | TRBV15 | CATSRDRRGLTPNTEAFF | TGTGCCACCAGCAGAGATCGTCGTGGGCTGACGCCGAACACTGAAGCTTTCTTT
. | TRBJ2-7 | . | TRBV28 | CASSFLYEQYF | TGTGCCAGCAGTTTCCTCTACGAGCAGTACTTC
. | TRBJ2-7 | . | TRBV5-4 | CASSLGWNYEQYF | TGTGCCAGCAGCTTGGGGTGGAACTACGAGCAGTACTTC
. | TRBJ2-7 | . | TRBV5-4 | CASSLVNTAEQYF | TGTGCCAGCAGCTTGGTTAACACAGCCGAGCAGTACTTC
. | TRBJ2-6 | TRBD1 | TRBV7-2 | CASSRPGQVFFGANVLTF | TGTGCCAGCAGCAGACCGGGACAGGTATTCTTCGGGGCCAACGTCCTGACTTTC
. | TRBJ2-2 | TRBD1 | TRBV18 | CASSPGTGATTGELFF | TGTGCCAGCTCCCCAGGGACAGGGGCGACCACCGGGGAGCTGTTTTTT
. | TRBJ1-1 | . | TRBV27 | CASSLIAGNTEAFF | TGTGCCAGCAGTTTAATTGCTGGGAACACTGAAGCTTTCTTT
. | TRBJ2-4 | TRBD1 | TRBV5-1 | CASSLDRGGDIQYF | TGCGCCAGCAGCTTGGACAGGGGTGGCGACATTCAGTACTTC
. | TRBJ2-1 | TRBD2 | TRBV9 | CASSPTVPGLAGDNEQFF | TGTGCCAGCAGCCCCACCGTCCCGGGACTAGCGGGGGACAATGAGCAGTTCTTC
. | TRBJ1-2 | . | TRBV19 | CASAGLGDYYGYTF | TGTGCCAGCGCGGGCTTAGGAGACTACTATGGCTACACCTTC
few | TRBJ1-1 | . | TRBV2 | CASMRQEVNTEAFF | TGTGCCAGCATGAGGCAGGAGGTGAACACTGAAGCTTTCTTT
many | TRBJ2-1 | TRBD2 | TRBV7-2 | CASSLAKLAGGNNEQFF | TGTGCCAGCAGCTTAGCGAAACTAGCGGGAGGGAACAATGAGCAGTTCTTC
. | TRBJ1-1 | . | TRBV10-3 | CASRTYLNTEAFF | TGTGCCAGTCGGACGTACCTGAACACTGAAGCTTTCTTT
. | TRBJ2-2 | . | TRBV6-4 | CASSAVDGNTGELFF | TGTGCCAGCAGTGCGGTAGACGGGAACACCGGGGAGCTGTTTTTT
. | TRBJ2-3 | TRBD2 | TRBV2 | CASTPLAGSTDTQYF | TGTGCCAGCACCCCACTAGCGGGGAGCACAGATACGCAGTATTTT
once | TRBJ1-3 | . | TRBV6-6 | CASSKSVVEGNTIYF | TGTGCCAGCAGCAAAAGTGTGGTGGAAGGAAACACCATATATTTT
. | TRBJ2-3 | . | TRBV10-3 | CAISPGTGTDTQYF | TGTGCCATCAGCCCCGGGACTGGCACAGATACGCAGTATTTT
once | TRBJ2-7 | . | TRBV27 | CASSFQGVLYEQYF | TGTGCCAGCAGTTTTCAGGGTGTGTTGTACGAGCAGTACTTC
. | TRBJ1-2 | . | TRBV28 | CASSSLVARQNYGYTF | TGTGCCAGCAGTTCTTTAGTCGCCCGACAGAACTATGGCTACACCTTC
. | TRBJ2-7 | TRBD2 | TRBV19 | CASSGRGTSGTVYEQYF | TGTGCCAGTAGTGGTAGAGGGACTAGCGGGACCGTCTACGAGCAGTACTTC
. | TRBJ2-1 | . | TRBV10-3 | CAISESTVYNEQVF | TGTGCCATCAGTGAGTCGACAGTATACAATGAGCAGGTCTTC
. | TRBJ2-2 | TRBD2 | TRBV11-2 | CASSSSPGLATTGELFF | TGTGCCAGCAGCTCCTCCCCGGGACTAGCGACCACCGGGGAGCTGTTTTTT
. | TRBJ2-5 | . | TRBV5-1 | CATGTPEETQYF | TGCGCCACCGGGACACCCGAAGAGACCCAGTACTTC
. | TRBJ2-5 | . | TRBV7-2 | CASSPQGWAETQYF | TGTGCCAGCAGCCCTCAGGGGTGGGCAGAGACCCAGTACTTC
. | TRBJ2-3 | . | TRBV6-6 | CASSYGRSTDTQYF | TGTGCCAGCAGTTACGGGAGGAGCACAGATACGCAGTATTTT
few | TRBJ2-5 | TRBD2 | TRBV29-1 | CSVVSGSGTQYF | TGCAGCGTTGTAAGCGGGAGTGGGACCCAGTACTTC
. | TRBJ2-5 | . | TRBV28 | CASSLFGSEKTQYF | TGTGCCAGCAGTTTATTCGGCAGTGAAAAGACCCAGTACTTC
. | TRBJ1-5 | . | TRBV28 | CASSSRGRPFNQPQHF | TGTGCCAGCAGCTCCCGGGGCAGGCCGTTCAATCAGCCCCAGCATTTT
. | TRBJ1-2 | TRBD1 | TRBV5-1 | CASSLERQGAGGYTF | TGCGCCAGCAGCTTGGAGCGGCAGGGGGCTGGTGGCTACACCTTC
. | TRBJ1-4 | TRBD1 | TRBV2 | CASRRRDSSNEKLFF | TGTGCCAGCAGACGCCGGGACAGCTCGAATGAAAAACTGTTTTTT
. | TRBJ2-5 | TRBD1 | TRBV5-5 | CASSLAGTGVQETQYF | TGTGCCAGCAGCTTGGCCGGAACAGGGGTCCAAGAGACCCAGTACTTC
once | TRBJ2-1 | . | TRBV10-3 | CAISEFAAASNEQFF | TGTGCCATCAGTGAATTCGCGGCGGCGAGCAATGAGCAGTTCTTC
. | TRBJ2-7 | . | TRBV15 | CATSEGLLGSYEQYF | TGTGCCACCAGCGAAGGACTTTTGGGCTCCTACGAGCAGTACTTC
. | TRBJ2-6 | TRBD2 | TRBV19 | CASSSRGSPKLGANVLTF | TGTGCCAGTAGTTCGCGGGGGTCCCCTAAACTTGGGGCCAACGTCCTGACTTTC
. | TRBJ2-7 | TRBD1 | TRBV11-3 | CASSFGTGPNEQYF | TGTGCCAGCAGCTTCGGGACAGGTCCCAACGAGCAGTACTTC
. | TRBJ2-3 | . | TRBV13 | CASSLEGRPDTQYF | TGTGCCAGCAGCTTAGAAGGACGCCCAGATACGCAGTATTTT
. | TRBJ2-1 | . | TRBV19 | CASSIRRLDPEFF | TGTGCCAGTAGTATCCGGAGACTAGACCCAGAGTTCTTC
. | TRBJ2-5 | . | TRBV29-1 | CSVAQETQYF | TGCAGCGTGGCCCAAGAGACCCAGTACTTC